These 10 T cell receptor beta chains originate from one sample sequenced in a study of tumor-infiltrating lymphocytes in primary liver carcinoma. Priming with a constant-region primer yielded TCR beta cDNA from approximately 500 ng total RNA. Investigators got TCR beta libraries out of three nested multiplex PCR rounds, done with slightly modified ARM-PCR. The study ran its first two PCR rounds for roughly 10 cycles each, using TRBV1-TRBV30 forward primers and a C-beta reverse primer. TCRdb independently ran MiXCR on the multiplex PCR reads; one entry per CDR3 protein. The profile shows some 120,000 distinct CDR3 sequences, 64% of them singletons. Scientists recovered RNA and DNA together from about 20-30 mg of unsorted bulk tissue. The sequenced sample consisted of liver tumor tissue from sampling region 3. The subset was: tumor region T3, left-lateral pole. The receptors stem from a woman aged 60-75 years with primary liver carcinoma and hepatitis B virus infection.

Comments on this clonotype: It may be a read error: a sequence one base away is much more abundant. The J gene is TRBJ2-3, the V gene TRBV14; 7 bases line up with TRBD2. The V gene's germline CDR1 is SGHDN and CDR2 FVKESK. The CDR3 has 12 residues. CDR3 in amino acids: CTSGVAEDTQYF. Here the CDR3 DNA reads TGTACCAGCGGGGTTGCGGAGGATACGCAGTATTTT.

Comments on this clonotype: The CDR3 ends on some other residue instead of the conserved phenylalanine or tryptophan, so this is likely a read error. This chain links TRBV29-1 with TRBJ2-5, with a tentative D call TRBD1 (6 bases). The CDR3 is 13 amino acids. The germline gives CDR1 SQVTM, CDR2 ANQGSEA. V was trimmed by 7 bases and J by 4 bases, leaving 16 bases between them. The CDR3 sequence: CSAMTGGRETQYY. The CDR3 nucleotides read TGCAGCGCTATGACTGGGGGCCGAGAGACCCAGTACTAC.

The count of this clonotype is one. The conserved phenylalanine or tryptophan normally closing the CDR3 is absent here, so this likely arose from a read error. V usage is TRBV4-2 and J usage is TRBJ2-2; TRBD2 agrees at 9 bases. Losses at the gene ends were 3 bases for V and 4 bases for J; bases not matched to a gene: 12. CDR1 LGHNA and CDR2 YNFKEQ come from the germline V gene. This CDR3 has 18 residues. The CDR3 spells CASSHGGGGGFVTGELFL. DNA of the CDR3: TGTGCCAGCAGCCACGGCGGGGGGGGCGGGTTCGTCACCGGGGAGCTGTTTTTA.

As DNA, the CDR3 is TGTGCCAGCAGCTTAGTAGGGACAGGAGGCTACGAGCAGTACTTC. It codes for CASSLVGTGGYEQYF. The chain is built from TRBV7-2 and TRBJ2-7; 8 bases align to TRBD1. The germline V gene encodes CDR1 SGHTA and CDR2 FQGNSA. This CDR3 has 15 residues. J lost 3 bases, V lost 1 base, and 5 bases had no gene match. Complete variable domain (other parts from reference TRBV7-2 and TRBJ2-7): GAGVSQSPSNKVTEKGKDVELRCDPISGHTALYWYRQSLGQGLEFLIYFQGNSAPDKSGLPSDRFSAERTGGSVSTLTIQRTQQEDSAVYLCASSLVGTGGYEQYFGPGTRLTVT.

A word on this clonotype: Because it lacks the conserved phenylalanine or tryptophan at the end, this CDR3 is likely a read error. The V and J genes are TRBV6-6 and TRBJ1-5, with TRBD1 identical over 8 bases. The CDR3 is made up of 15 amino acids. Trimming at V came to 6 bases and at J to 5 bases, leaving 9 bases not matched to a gene. Looked up from germline, CDR1 is MNHNY and CDR2 is SVGAGI (reference sequence). The CDR3 DNA reads as TGTGCCAGCAGCCGTGTACAGGGGGGCGATCAGCCCCAGCATTCT. Protein: CASSRVQGGDQPQHS.

This clonotype was recorded at least ten times. V gene TRBV12-3 or TRBV12-4 combines with J gene TRBJ2-1, with 11 nucleotides matching TRBD2. The CDR3 length is 17 residues. The V and J ends lost 3 bases and 0 bases, in that order; junction bases with no gene match: 4. The CDR3 DNA is TGTGCCAGCAGTTTTCTAGCGGGAGGTACCTCCTACAATGAGCAGTTCTTC. Amino acid sequence: CASSFLAGGTSYNEQFF.

The V and J genes are TRBV29-1 and TRBJ2-1; the match to TRBD2 covers 8 bases. Germline trimming cut 0 bases from V and 10 bases from J; bases unmatched to any gene: 11. Germline V gene data show CDR1 as SQVTM and CDR2 as ANQGSEA. The CDR3 has 15 residues. The CDR3 DNA reads TGCAGCGTTGAAGAGGGGACTAGACTCCCCAAAGAGCAGTTCTTC. Protein product: CSVEEGTRLPKEQFF.

In this sample, this clonotype turned up many times. The rearrangement links TRBV6-1 to TRBJ2-3; 9 bases align to TRBD2. V shed 8 bases and J 4 bases; nucleotides not matched to a gene: 10. The length of the CDR3 is 15 residues. The germline CDR1 and CDR2 sequences are MNHNS and SASEGT. The chain's CDR3 is CASDSGRFGADTQYF. The CDR3 nucleotides read TGTGCCAGCGACAGCGGGAGGTTTGGGGCAGATACGCAGTATTTT.

This clonotype was counted ten times or more. The CDR3 reads CASSSGQIQETQYF. DNA of the CDR3: TGCGCCAGCAGCTCGGGACAAATACAAGAGACCCAGTACTTC. The chain links TRBV5-1 to TRBJ2-5; D may be TRBD1 (6 bases). This CDR3 is built from 14 residues. V lost 3 bases and J lost 2, with 11 bases in between. From germline, CDR1 is SGHRS and CDR2 YFSETQ.

A remark on this clonotype: The junction departs from the called germline gene at one end, perhaps through a read error. The J gene is TRBJ1-2, the V gene TRBV12-3 or TRBV12-4; perhaps TRBD1 as D (6 bases). The CDR3 extends over 13 amino acids. The CDR3 sequence: CARTTDRNYGYIF. CDR3 bases: TGTGCCAGGACTACTGACAGGAACTATGGCTACATCTTC.